A single sample gave rise to the 5 T cell receptor beta chains below, sequenced in a study of graft-versus-host responses after intestinal transplantation. Which antigens these TCRs recognize remains unknown. Produced via immunoSEQ multiplex PCR; TCRdb's table is partial and in-frame only. The sample has about 130,000 clones; roughly 91% are singletons. Specimen: unstimulated CD4+ T cells sorted from spleen or lymph node cells, collected before intestinal transplant. These receptors were collected from a human donor who received an intestinal transplant.

The genes are TRBV10-3 and TRBJ2-3; 9 nucleotides align to TRBD1. V gave up 4 bases and J gave up 2 bases; unmatched junction bases: 4. Germline V gene data show CDR1 as ENHRY and CDR2 as SYGVKD. The length of the CDR3 is 15 residues. CDR3 bases: TGTGCCATCAGTGTGGACAGGGGTTTCACAGATACGCAGTATTTT. Encoded protein: CAISVDRGFTDTQYF.

The chain couples TRBV15 to TRBJ2-1; 8 bases match TRBD2. This CDR3 has 17 amino acids. V lost 4 bases to trimming and J lost 4 bases; unmatched junction nucleotides: 12. The germline CDR1 and CDR2 sequences are LNHNV and YYDKDF (reference sequence). The CDR3, as DNA: TGTGCCACCAGCAAAGATAAGATTACTAGCGGTTACAATGAGCAGTTCTTC. It encodes CATSKDKITSGYNEQFF.

This chain connects TRBV30 to TRBJ1-6; TRBD1 matches at 9 bases. The trim removed 2 bases at V and 7 bases at J, leaving 6 bases unmatched. Germline CDR1 and CDR2: GTSNPN and SVGIG (reference sequence). This CDR3 has 15 residues. The CDR3 sequence is CAWSLRDRENSPLHF. CDR3 DNA: TGTGCCTGGAGTCTCCGGGACAGGGAGAATTCACCCCTCCACTTT.

The rearrangement uses TRBV6-6 and TRBJ2-7; D remains ambiguous. This CDR3 region has 14 residues. CDR1 MNHNY and CDR2 SVGAGI come from the germline V gene (reference sequence). V lost 0 bases and J 1 base, leaving 7 bases between the germline ends. This CDR3 reads CASSYSISSYEQYF. CDR3 nucleotide sequence: TGTGCCAGCAGTTACTCGATAAGTTCCTACGAGCAGTACTTC.

V gene TRBV27 combines with J gene TRBJ1-2; 11 bases fit TRBD1. Looked up from germline, CDR1 is MNHEY and CDR2 is SMNVEV (reference sequence). The CDR3 has 16 amino acids. V shed 5 bases, J shed 4 bases, and the junction held 9 bases outside the gene matches. The DNA for the CDR3 is TGTGCCAGCAGTCCGTCTGTGGGGACAGGGGGCTATGGCTACACCTTC. Its protein is CASSPSVGTGGYGYTF.